This TCR beta chain stems from a study of T cell responses to AZD1222 COVID-19 vaccine. Profiling relied on immunoSEQ multiplex PCR, and the TCRdb table lists in-frame clones only, not all of them. The table lists about 160,000 clones, 88% of them singletons. On this clone: What it binds is not known.

Broader study findings: Two AZD1222 doses significantly raised spike-specific TCR breadth and depth over controls. In all cases, repertoires were sampled only after the peak T cell response. It was only a handful of AZD1222 recipients who were seropositive at baseline. White British donors predominated, females outnumbered males, and clonal diversity was possibly underestimated.

Germline V lookup: CDR1 MNHEY, CDR2 SMNVEV (reference sequence). CDR3 size: 15 residues. V shed 4 bases, J shed 5 bases, and the junction held 3 bases outside the gene matches. The chain links TRBV27 to TRBJ2-2; 11 nucleotides align to TRBD1. The origin of this receptor is an adult in good health. The specimen was peripheral blood, collected on day 0 of AZD1222 vaccination. In DNA, the CDR3 is TGTGCCAGCAGTTCCGGGACAGGGGGAACCGGGGAGCTGTTTTTT. It translates to CASSSGTGGTGELFF.